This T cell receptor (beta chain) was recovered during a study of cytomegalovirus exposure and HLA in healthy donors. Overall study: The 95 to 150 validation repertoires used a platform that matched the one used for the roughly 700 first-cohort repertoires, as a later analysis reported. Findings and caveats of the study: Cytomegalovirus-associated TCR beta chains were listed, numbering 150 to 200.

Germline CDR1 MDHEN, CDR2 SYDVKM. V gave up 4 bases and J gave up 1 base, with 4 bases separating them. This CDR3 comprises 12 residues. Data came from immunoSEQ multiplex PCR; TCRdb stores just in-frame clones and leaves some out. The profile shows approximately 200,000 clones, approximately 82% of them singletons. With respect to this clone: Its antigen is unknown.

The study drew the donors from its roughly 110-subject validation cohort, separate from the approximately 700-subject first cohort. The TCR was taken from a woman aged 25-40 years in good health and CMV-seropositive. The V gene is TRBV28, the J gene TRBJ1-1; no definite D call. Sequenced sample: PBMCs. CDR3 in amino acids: CASSYRNTEAFF. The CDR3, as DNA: TGTGCCAGCAGTTATCGGAACACTGAAGCTTTCTTT.